Listed below are T cell receptor beta chains from one sample, sequenced in a study of blood T cell repertoires in COVID-19. Data came from immunoSEQ multiplex PCR; TCRdb stores just in-frame clones and leaves some out. The sample has 55,000 to 75,000 clones, roughly nine tenths seen once. Specimen: peripheral blood. The receptor source for this set is a man in his sixties with acute or convalescent COVID-19. CDR3s include the opening cysteine and the closing phenylalanine or tryptophan. The D gene is left open where the match is weak. For some rows the clone size is stated as once, few or many, or as a class when expanded; others skip it.

CDR3nt: TGCAGTGCGGCGGACACTGAAGCTTTCTTT
CDR3aa: CSAADTEAFF
v_gene: TRBV20-1
abundance: -
len: 10
j_gene: TRBJ1-1
d_gene: -

CDR3nt: TGTGCCAGCAGTCAGCGGTGGAATCAGCCCCAGCATTTT
CDR3aa: CASSQRWNQPQHF
v_gene: TRBV3-1/TRBV3-2
abundance: -
len: 13
j_gene: TRBJ1-5
d_gene: -

CDR3nt: TGTGCCAGCAGTGAACAGGGTGGTGGTCAGCCCCAGCATTTT
CDR3aa: CASSEQGGGQPQHF
v_gene: TRBV9
abundance: -
len: 14
j_gene: TRBJ1-5
d_gene: -

CDR3nt: TGTGCCAGCAGGACCCCGGGACACCATGGCTACACCTTC
CDR3aa: CASRTPGHHGYTF
v_gene: TRBV27
abundance: -
len: 13
j_gene: TRBJ1-2
d_gene: -

CDR3nt: TGTGCCAGCAGCTTACCGCGTCGCGAGGCATGGGTTCCTGAAGCTTTCTTT
CDR3aa: CASSLPRREAWVPEAFF
v_gene: TRBV7-6
abundance: -
len: 17
j_gene: TRBJ1-1
d_gene: -

CDR3nt: TGCGCCAGCAGTCCCGGGTACAACAGGGGGGCCGAAAAACTGTTTTTT
CDR3aa: CASSPGYNRGAEKLFF
v_gene: TRBV10-2
abundance: -
len: 16
j_gene: TRBJ1-4
d_gene: TRBD1

CDR3nt: TGTGCCAGCAGTTATGGGAGACTAAATGAAGCTTTCTTT
CDR3aa: CASSYGRLNEAFF
v_gene: TRBV6-2/TRBV6-3
abundance: -
len: 13
j_gene: TRBJ1-1
d_gene: -

CDR3nt: TGTGCCAGCAGCTTTCACGGGGTGGACGATGAGCAGTTCTTC
CDR3aa: CASSFHGVDDEQFF
v_gene: TRBV11-3
abundance: -
len: 14
j_gene: TRBJ2-1
d_gene: -

CDR3nt: TGCGCCAGCAGCTTGGTCGGGAACACGAACACTGAAGCTTTCTTT
CDR3aa: CASSLVGNTNTEAFF
v_gene: TRBV5-1
abundance: -
len: 15
j_gene: TRBJ1-1
d_gene: -

CDR3nt: TGTGCCAGCAGCTTTGAGCGGATCTCTGGAAACACCATATATTTT
CDR3aa: CASSFERISGNTIYF
v_gene: TRBV7-9
abundance: few
len: 15
j_gene: TRBJ1-3
d_gene: -

CDR3nt: TGCGCCAGCAGCTCAGGGGGTTCTGAAGCTTTCTTT
CDR3aa: CASSSGGSEAFF
v_gene: TRBV4-1
abundance: few
len: 12
j_gene: TRBJ1-1
d_gene: TRBD1

CDR3nt: TGTGCCAGCAGCCAACCGACAGGGGGTGAGACCCAGTACTTC
CDR3aa: CASSQPTGGETQYF
v_gene: TRBV5-6
abundance: -
len: 14
j_gene: TRBJ2-5
d_gene: TRBD1

CDR3nt: TGTGCCAGCAGCAAAGTCTTCGGACTCGGCGGAAAACTGTTTTTT
CDR3aa: CASSKVFGLGGKLFF
v_gene: TRBV21-1
abundance: -
len: 15
j_gene: TRBJ1-4
d_gene: -